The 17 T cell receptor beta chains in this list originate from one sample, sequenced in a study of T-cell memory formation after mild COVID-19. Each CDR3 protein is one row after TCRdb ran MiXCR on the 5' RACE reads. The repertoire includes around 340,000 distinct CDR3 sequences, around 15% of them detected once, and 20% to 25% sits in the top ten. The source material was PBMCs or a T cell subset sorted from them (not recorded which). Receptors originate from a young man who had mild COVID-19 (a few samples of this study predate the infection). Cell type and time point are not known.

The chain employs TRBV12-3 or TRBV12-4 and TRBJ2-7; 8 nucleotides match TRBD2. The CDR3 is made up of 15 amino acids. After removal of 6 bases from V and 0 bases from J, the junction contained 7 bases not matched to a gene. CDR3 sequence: CASSPESGGSYEQYF. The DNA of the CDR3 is TGTGCCAGCAGCCCAGAGAGCGGGGGCTCCTACGAGCAGTACTTC.

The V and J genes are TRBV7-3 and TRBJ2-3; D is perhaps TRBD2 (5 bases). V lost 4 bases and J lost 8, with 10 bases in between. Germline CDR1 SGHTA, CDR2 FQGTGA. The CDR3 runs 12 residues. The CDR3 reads CASSSPGSTQYF. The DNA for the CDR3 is TGTGCCAGCAGCTCGCCGGGAAGTACGCAGTATTTT.

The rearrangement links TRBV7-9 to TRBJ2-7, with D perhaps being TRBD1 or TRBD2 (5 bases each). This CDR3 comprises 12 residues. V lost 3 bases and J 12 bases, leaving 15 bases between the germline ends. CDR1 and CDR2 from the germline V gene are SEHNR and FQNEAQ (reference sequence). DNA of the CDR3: TGTGCCAGCAGCTTCACCGGGGCTATATTGTACGTC. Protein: CASSFTGAILYV.

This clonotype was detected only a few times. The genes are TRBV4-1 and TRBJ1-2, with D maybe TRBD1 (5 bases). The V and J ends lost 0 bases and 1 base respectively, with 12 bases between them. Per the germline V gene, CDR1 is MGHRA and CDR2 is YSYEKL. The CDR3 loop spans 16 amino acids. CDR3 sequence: CASSQEGQGVNYGYTF. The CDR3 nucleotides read TGCGCCAGCAGCCAAGAGGGGCAGGGAGTTAACTATGGCTACACCTTC.

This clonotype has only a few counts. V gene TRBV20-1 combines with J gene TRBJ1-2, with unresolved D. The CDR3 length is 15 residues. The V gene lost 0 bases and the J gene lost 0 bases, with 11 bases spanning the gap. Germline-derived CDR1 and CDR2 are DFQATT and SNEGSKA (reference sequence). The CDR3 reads CSARDYHLANYGYTF. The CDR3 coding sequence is TGCAGTGCTAGAGATTATCACTTAGCTAACTATGGCTACACCTTC.

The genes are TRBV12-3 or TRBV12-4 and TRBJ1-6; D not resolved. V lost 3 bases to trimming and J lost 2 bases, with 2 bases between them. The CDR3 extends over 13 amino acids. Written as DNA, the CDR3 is TGTGCCAGCAGTTTTCCCTATAATTCACCCCTCCACTTT. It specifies CASSFPYNSPLHF.

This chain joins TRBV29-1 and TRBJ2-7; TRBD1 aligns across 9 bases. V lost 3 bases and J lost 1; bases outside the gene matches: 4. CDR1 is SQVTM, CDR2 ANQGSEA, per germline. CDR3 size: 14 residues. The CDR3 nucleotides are TGCAGCGTTGAGGAGGGACAGGGTTCCTACGAGCAGTACTTC. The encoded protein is CSVEEGQGSYEQYF.

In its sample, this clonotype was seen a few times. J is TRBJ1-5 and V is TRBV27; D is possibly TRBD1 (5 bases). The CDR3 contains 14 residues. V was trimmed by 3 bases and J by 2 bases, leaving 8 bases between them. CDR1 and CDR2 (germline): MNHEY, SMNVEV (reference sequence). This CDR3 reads CASSFEGRNQPQHF. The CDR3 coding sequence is TGTGCCAGCAGTTTTGAGGGACGCAATCAGCCCCAGCATTTT.

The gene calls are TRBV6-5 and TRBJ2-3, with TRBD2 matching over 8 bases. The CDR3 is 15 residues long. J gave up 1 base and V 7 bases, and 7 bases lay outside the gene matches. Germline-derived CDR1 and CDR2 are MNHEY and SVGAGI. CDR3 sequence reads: CASNPAGAGTDTQYF. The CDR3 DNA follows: TGTGCCAGCAACCCAGCGGGGGCTGGCACAGATACGCAGTATTTT.

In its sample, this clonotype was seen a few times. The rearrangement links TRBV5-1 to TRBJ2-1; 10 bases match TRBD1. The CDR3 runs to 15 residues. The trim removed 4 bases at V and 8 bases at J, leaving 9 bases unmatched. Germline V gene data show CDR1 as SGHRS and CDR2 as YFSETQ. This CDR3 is CASSMGQGSGDEQFF. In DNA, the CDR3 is TGCGCCAGCAGCATGGGACAGGGGTCGGGAGATGAGCAGTTCTTC.

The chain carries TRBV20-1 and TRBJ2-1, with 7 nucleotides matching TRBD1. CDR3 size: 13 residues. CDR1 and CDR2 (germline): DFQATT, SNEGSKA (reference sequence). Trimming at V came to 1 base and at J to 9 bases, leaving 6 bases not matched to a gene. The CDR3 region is CSARVRSGGEQFF. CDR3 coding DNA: TGCAGTGCTAGAGTCCGGTCAGGGGGTGAGCAGTTCTTC.

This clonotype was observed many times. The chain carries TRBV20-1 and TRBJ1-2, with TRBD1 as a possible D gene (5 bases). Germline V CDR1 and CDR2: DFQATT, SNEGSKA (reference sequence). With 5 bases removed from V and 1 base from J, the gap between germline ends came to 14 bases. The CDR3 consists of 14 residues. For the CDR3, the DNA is TGCAGTGCTCCAAGCGGGACGGTTAACTATGGCTACACCTTC. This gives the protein CSAPSGTVNYGYTF.

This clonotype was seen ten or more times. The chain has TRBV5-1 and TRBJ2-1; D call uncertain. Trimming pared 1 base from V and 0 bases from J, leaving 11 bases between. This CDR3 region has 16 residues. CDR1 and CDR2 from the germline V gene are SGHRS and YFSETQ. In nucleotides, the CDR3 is TGCGCCAGCAGCTTGCGTCCTGACCTCTCCTACAATGAGCAGTTCTTC. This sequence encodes CASSLRPDLSYNEQFF.

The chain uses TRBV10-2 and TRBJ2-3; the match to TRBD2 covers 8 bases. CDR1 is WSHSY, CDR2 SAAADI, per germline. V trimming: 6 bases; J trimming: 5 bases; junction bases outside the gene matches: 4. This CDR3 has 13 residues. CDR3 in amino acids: CASREAGEDTQYF. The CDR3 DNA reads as TGCGCCAGCAGGGAAGCGGGGGAAGATACGCAGTATTTT.

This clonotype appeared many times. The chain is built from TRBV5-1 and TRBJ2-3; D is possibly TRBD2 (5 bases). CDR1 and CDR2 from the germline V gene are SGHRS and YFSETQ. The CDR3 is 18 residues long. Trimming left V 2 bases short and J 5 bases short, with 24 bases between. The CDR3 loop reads CASSLDYRVAGFGDTQYF. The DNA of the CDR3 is TGCGCCAGCAGCTTAGACTACCGGGTCGCCGGGTTCGGAGATACGCAGTATTTT.

The CDR3 region is CASSYGEGYTF. The CDR3 DNA reads as TGTGCCAGCAGTTACGGGGAAGGCTACACCTTC. The genes are TRBV6-5 and TRBJ1-2; D is uncertain. This CDR3 has 11 amino acids. V gave up 2 bases and J gave up 8 bases, with 6 bases separating them. From germline, CDR1 is MNHEY and CDR2 SVGAGI.

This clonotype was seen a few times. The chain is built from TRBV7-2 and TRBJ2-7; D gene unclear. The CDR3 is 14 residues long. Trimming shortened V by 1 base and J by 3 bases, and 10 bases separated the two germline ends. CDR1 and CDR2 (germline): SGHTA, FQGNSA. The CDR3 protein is CASSLGGSRYEQYF. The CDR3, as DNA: TGTGCCAGCAGCTTAGGAGGCAGTCGCTACGAGCAGTACTTC.